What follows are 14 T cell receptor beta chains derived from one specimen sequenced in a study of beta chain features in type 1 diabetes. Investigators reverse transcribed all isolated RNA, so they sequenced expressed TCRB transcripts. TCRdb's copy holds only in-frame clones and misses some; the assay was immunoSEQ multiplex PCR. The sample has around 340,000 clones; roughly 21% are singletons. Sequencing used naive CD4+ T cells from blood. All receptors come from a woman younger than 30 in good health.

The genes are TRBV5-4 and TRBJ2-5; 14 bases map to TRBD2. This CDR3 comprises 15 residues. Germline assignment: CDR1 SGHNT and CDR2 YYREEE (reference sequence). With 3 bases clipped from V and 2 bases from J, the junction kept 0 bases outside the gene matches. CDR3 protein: CASSWTSGGQETQYF. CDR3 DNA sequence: TGTGCCAGCAGCTGGACTAGCGGGGGGCAAGAGACCCAGTACTTC.

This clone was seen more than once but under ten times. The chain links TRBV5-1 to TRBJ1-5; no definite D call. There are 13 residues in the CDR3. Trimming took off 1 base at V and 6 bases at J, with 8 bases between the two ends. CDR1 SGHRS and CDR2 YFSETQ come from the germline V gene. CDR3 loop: CASSLLEGQPQHF. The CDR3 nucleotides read TGCGCCAGCAGCTTGTTGGAGGGTCAGCCCCAGCATTTT.

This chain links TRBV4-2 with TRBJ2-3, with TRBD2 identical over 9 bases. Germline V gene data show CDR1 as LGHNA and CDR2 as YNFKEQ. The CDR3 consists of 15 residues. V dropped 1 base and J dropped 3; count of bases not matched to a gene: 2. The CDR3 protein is CASSQVLAGTDTQYF. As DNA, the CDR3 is TGTGCCAGCAGCCAAGTGCTAGCGGGAACAGATACGCAGTATTTT.

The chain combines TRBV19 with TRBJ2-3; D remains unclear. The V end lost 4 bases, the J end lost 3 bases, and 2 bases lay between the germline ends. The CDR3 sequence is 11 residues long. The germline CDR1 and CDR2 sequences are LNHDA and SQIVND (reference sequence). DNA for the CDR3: TGTGCCAGTAGTACTACAGATACGCAGTATTTT. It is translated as CASSTTDTQYF.

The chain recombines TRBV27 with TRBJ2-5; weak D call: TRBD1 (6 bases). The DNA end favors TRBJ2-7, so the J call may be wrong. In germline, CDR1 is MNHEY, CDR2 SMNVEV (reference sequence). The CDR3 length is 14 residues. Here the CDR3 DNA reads TGTGCCAGCAGCCGGACAGCGACCTCCTACGAGCAGTACTTC. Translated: CASSRTATSYEQYF.

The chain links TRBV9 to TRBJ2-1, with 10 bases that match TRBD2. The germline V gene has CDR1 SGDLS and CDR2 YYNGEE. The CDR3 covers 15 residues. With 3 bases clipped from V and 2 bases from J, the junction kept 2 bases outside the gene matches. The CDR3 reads CASSGLAGAYNEQFF. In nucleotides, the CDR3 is TGTGCCAGCAGCGGTCTAGCGGGAGCCTACAATGAGCAGTTCTTC.

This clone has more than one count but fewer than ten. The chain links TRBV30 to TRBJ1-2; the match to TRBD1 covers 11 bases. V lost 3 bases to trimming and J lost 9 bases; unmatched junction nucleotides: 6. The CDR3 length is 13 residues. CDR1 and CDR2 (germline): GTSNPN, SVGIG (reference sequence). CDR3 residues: CAWSPGTGGSYTF. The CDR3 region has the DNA TGTGCCTGGAGCCCCGGGACAGGGGGAAGCTACACCTTC.

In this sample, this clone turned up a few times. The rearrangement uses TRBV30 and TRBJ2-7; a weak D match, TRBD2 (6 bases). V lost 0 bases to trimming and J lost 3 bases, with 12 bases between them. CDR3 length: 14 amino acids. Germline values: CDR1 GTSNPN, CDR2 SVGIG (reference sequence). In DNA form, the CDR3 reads TGTGCCTGGAGTGTACGGGGGATCGTCTACGAGCAGTACTTC. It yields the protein CAWSVRGIVYEQYF.

CDR3 bases: TGTGCCAGCAGTTCTCTTCGAATGCCAGGGGGGGAGACCCAGTACTTC. Amino acids: CASSSLRMPGGETQYF. The chain combines TRBV6-5 with TRBJ2-5; the D gene is possibly TRBD1 (7 bases). Germline lookup yields CDR1 MNHEY and CDR2 SVGAGI. CDR3 length equals 16 residues. V was trimmed by 4 bases and J by 5 bases, leaving 20 bases between them.

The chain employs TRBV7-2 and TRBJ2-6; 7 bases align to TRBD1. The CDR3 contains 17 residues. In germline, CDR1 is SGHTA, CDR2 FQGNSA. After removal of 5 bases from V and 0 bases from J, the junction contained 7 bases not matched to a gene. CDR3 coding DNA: TGTGCCAGCAGCCGGGGACAGTTCCTCTCTGGGGCCAACGTCCTGACTTTC. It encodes CASSRGQFLSGANVLTF.

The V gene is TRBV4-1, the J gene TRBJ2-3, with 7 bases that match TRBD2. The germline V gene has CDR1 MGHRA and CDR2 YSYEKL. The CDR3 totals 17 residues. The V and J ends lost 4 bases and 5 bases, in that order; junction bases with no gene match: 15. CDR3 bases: TGCGCCAGCAGCCGATCAGCGTCTAGCGGTGCGAAAGATACGCAGTATTTT. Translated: CASSRSASSGAKDTQYF.

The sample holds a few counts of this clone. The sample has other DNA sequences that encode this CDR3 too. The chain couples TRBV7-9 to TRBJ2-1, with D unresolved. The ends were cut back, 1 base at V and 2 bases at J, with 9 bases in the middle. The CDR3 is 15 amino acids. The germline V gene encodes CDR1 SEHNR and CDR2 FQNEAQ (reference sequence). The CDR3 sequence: CASSLEGLAYNEQFF. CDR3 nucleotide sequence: TGTGCCAGCAGCTTAGAAGGTCTAGCCTACAATGAGCAGTTCTTC.

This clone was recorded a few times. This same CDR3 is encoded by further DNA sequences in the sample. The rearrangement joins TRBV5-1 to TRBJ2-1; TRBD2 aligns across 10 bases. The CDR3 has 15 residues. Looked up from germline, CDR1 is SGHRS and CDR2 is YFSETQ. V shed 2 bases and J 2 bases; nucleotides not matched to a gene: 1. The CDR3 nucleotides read TGCGCCAGCAGCTTAAGCGGGGGGGCCTACAATGAGCAGTTCTTC. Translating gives CASSLSGGAYNEQFF.

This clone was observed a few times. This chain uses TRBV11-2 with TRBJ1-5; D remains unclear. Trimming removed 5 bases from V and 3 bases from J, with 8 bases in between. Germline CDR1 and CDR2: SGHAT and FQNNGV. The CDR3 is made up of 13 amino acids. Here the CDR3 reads CASSPSVNQPQHF. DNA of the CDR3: TGTGCCAGCAGCCCCTCAGTCAATCAGCCCCAGCATTTT.